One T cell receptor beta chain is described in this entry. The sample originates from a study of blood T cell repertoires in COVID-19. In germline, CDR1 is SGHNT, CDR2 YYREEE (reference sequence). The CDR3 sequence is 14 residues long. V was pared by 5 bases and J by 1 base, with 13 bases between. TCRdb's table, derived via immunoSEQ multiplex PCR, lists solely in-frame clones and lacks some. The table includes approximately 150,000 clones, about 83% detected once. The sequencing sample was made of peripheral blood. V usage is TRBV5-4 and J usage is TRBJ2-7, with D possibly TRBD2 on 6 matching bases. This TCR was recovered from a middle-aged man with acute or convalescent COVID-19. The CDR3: CASRPGGESYEQYF. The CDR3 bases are TGTGCCAGCAGACCGGGCGGGGAATCCTACGAGCAGTACTTC.